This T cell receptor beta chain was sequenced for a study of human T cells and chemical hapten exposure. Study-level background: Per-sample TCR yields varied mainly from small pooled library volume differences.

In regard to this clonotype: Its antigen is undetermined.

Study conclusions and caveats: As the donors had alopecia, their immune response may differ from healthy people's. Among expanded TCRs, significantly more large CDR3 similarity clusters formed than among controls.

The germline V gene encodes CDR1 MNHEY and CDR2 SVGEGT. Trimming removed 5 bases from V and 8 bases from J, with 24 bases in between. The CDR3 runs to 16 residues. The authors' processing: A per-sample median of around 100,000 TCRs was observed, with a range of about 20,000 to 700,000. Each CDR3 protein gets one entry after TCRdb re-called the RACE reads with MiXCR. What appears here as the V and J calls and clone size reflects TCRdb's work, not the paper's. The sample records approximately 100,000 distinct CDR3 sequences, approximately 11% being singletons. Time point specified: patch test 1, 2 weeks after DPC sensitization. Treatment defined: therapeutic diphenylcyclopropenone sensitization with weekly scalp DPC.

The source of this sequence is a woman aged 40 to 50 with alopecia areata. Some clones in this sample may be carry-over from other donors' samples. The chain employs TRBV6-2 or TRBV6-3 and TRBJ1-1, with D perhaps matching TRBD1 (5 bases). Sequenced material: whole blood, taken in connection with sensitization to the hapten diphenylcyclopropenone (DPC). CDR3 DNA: TGTGCCAGCAGTCAGGCGGGCAGGGTTGGTCCTATCGAAGCTTTCTTT. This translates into CASSQAGRVGPIEAFF.